These 12 T cell receptor beta chains originate from one sample sequenced in a study of blood T cell repertoires in COVID-19. Profiled with immunoSEQ multiplex PCR; TCRdb holds only in-frame clones, not every one. In the table there are about 370,000 clones, approximately 87% of which are singletons. The sequenced material came from peripheral blood. Every receptor here comes from a woman aged 30 to 39 with COVID-19, enrolled during active disease.

V and J are TRBV3-1 (or the pseudogene TRBV3-2) and TRBJ2-2, with D perhaps matching TRBD1 (6 bases). From germline, CDR1 is LGHDT and CDR2 YNNKEL (reference sequence). The CDR3 runs to 18 residues. The V gene lost 1 base and the J gene lost 0 bases, with 15 bases spanning the gap. The CDR3 bases are TGTGCCAGCAGCCAAGTGTACGGGGACATATCGAACACCGGGGAGCTGTTTTTT. Translation gives CASSQVYGDISNTGELFF.

CDR3 bases: TGTGCCAGCAGTACTATTGGGGAGGGACCAACTAATGAAAAACTGTTTTTT. Residues: CASSTIGEGPTNEKLFF. The chain has TRBV27 and TRBJ1-4; D might be TRBD1 (5 bases). The CDR3 has 17 residues. The V end was cut by 5 bases, the J end by 0 bases, with 16 bases between. Germline values: CDR1 MNHEY, CDR2 SMNVEV (reference sequence). Based on the CDR3 plus reference TRBV27 and TRBJ1-4, the full variable domain is EAQVTQNPRYLITVTGKKLTVTCSQNMNHEYMSWYRQDPGLGLRQIYYSMNVEVTDKGDVPEGYKVSRKEKRNFPLILESPSPNQTSLYFCASSTIGEGPTNEKLFFGSGTQLSVL.

The sample holds one count of this clone. In nucleotides, the CDR3 is TGTGCCAGCTCGAGCCGGGACAACTCCTACGAGCAGTACTTC. Amino acids: CASSSRDNSYEQYF. V usage is TRBV18 and J usage is TRBJ2-7; maybe TRBD1 (6 bases). The CDR3 is made up of 14 amino acids. Germline lookup yields CDR1 KGHSH and CDR2 LQKENI. Trimming removed 6 bases at V and 0 bases at J, with 12 bases between.

CDR3 nucleotide sequence: TGTGCCAGCAGTCCCGGGACAGGGCAGACCGAAGCTTTCTTT. Its protein product is CASSPGTGQTEAFF. The chain has TRBV27 and TRBJ1-1, with TRBD1 identical over 9 bases. Germline V gives CDR1 MNHEY, CDR2 SMNVEV (reference sequence). The CDR3 totals 14 residues. Trimming took 5 bases from V and 8 from J; bases not matched to a gene: 9.

The CDR3 protein is CASSPRLVVNEQFF. The CDR3 region has the DNA TGTGCCAGCAGTCCCCGACTAGTGGTCAATGAGCAGTTCTTC. The V gene is TRBV27, the J gene TRBJ2-1; weak D call: TRBD2 (6 bases). The CDR3 is made up of 14 amino acids. Germline CDR1 reads MNHEY; CDR2 reads SMNVEV (reference sequence). V was trimmed by 5 bases and J by 6 bases, leaving 14 bases between them.

The genes are TRBV6-5 and TRBJ1-5; the D gene is possibly TRBD1 (6 bases). The CDR3 extends over 13 amino acids. The germline gives CDR1 MNHEY, CDR2 SVGAGI. V gave up 7 bases and J gave up 6 bases, with 13 bases separating them. The chain's CDR3 is CASNRDKGQPQHF. In nucleotides, the CDR3 is TGTGCCAGCAACCGGGACAAAGGTCAGCCCCAGCATTTT.

This clone was counted a single time. V gene TRBV28 combines with J gene TRBJ1-2, with TRBD1 identical over 9 bases. The CDR3 length is 16 residues. V lost 1 base, J lost 4 bases, and 7 bases stayed unmatched. Germline V CDR1 and CDR2: MDHEN, SYDVKM. The CDR3 loop is CASSLYRPGQGYGYTF. CDR3 nucleotide sequence: TGTGCCAGCAGTTTATACAGGCCGGGACAGGGCTATGGCTACACCTTC.

This clone occurred a few times. V usage is TRBV6-5 and J usage is TRBJ1-1; a possible D gene is TRBD1 (5 bases). The germline gives CDR1 MNHEY, CDR2 SVGAGI. This CDR3 region has 11 residues. Between the trimmed V and J ends, which lost 6 bases and 8 bases, there was a span of 10 bases. The CDR3 DNA reads as TGTGCCAGCAGCCGAAACAGGGAAGCTTTCTTT. It translates to CASSRNREAFF.

The rearrangement links TRBV11-2 to TRBJ2-7; maybe TRBD2 (5 bases). Germline V CDR1 and CDR2: SGHAT, FQNNGV. The V and J ends lost 3 bases and 6 bases respectively, with 15 bases between them. This CDR3 is 14 amino acids long. DNA of the CDR3: TGTGCCAGCAGCTTGGTGGACGGGGTGCGCGAGCAGTACTTC. Its protein product is CASSLVDGVREQYF. Complete variable domain (other parts from reference TRBV11-2 and TRBJ2-7): EAGVAQSPRYKIIEKRQSVAFWCNPISGHATLYWYQQILGQGPKLLIQFQNNGVVDDSQLPKDRFSAERLKGVDSTLKIQPAKLEDSAVYLCASSLVDGVREQYFGPGTRLTVT.

The gene calls are TRBV6-2 or TRBV6-3 and TRBJ2-3, with D hard to call. The CDR3 contains 14 residues. Germline CDR1 is MNHEY and CDR2 is SVGEGT. Trimming left V 2 bases short and J 2 bases short, with 8 bases between. The CDR3 nucleotides read TGTGCCAGCAGTTACGGGCAGTTCACAGATACGCAGTATTTT. Protein product: CASSYGQFTDTQYF.

A word on this clone: The junction does not match germline at one end; this may be a read error. The rearrangement joins TRBV28 to TRBJ2-1; 8 bases agree with TRBD2. The CDR3 is made up of 16 amino acids. CDR1 is MDHEN and CDR2 is SYDVKM in the germline V gene. In nucleotides, the CDR3 is TGTGCCAGCACTTTACCGGGACTAGGGGGCTACAATGAGCAGTTCTTC. Amino acid sequence: CASTLPGLGGYNEQFF.

The chain links TRBV10-1 to TRBJ2-1; D gene unclear. Germline V lookup: CDR1 WNHNN, CDR2 SYGVQD (reference sequence). The CDR3 sequence is 13 residues long. Trimming pared 4 bases from V and 5 bases from J, leaving 9 bases between. CDR3 nucleotides: TGCGCCAGCAGTGGGTCGGTAGACAATGAGCAGTTCTTC. The encoded protein is CASSGSVDNEQFF.